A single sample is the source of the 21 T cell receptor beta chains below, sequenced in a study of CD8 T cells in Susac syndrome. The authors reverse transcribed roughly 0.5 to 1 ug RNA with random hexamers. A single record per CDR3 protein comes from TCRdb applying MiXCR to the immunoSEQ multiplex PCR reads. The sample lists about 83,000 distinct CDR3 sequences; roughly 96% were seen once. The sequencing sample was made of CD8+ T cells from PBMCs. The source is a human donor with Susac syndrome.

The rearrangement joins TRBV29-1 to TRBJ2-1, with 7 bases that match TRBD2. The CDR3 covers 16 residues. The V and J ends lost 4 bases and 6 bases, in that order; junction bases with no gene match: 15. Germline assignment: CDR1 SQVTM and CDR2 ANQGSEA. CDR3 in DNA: TGCAGCGTTGCGGGGATTTGGCGGGAGTTAGGCAATGAGCAGTTCTTC. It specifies CSVAGIWRELGNEQFF.

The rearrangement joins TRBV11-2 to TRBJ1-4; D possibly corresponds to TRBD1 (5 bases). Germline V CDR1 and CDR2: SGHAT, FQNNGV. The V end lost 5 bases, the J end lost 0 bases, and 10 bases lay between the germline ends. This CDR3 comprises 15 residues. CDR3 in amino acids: CASSPGFTTNEKLFF. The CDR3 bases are TGTGCCAGCAGCCCAGGGTTTACAACTAATGAAAAACTGTTTTTT.

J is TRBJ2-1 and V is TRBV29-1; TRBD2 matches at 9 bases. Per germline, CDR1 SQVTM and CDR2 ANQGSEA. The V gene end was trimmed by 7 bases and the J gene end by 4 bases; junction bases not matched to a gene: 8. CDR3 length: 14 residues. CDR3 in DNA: TGCAGCGCACAAGCGGGGGGCCGGTACAATGAGCAGTTCTTC. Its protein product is CSAQAGGRYNEQFF.

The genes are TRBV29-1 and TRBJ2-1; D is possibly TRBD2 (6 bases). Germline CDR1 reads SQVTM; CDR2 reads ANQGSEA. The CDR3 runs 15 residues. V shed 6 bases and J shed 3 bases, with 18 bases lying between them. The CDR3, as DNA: TGCAGCGTAGATACTAGTGGGGGAGGCTACAATGAGCAGTTCTTC. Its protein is CSVDTSGGGYNEQFF.

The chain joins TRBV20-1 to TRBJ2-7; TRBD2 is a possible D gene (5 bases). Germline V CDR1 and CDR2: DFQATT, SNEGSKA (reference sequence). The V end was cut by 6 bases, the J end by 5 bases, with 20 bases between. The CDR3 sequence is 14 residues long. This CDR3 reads CSAPPVSRGHEQYF. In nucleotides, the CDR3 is TGCAGTGCGCCCCCCGTGTCTAGAGGGCACGAGCAGTACTTC.

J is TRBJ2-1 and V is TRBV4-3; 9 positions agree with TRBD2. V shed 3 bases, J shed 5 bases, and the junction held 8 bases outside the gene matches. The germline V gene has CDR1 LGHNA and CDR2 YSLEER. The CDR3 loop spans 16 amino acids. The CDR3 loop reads CASSHPGAGGNNEQFF. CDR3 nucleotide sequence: TGCGCCAGCAGCCACCCTGGAGCGGGGGGTAACAATGAGCAGTTCTTC.

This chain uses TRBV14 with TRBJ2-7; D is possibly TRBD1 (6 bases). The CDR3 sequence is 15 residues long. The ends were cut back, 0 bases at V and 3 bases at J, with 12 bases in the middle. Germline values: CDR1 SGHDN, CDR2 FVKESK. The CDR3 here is CASSQEAGADYEQYF. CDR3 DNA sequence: TGTGCCAGCAGCCAAGAAGCAGGGGCGGACTACGAGCAGTACTTC. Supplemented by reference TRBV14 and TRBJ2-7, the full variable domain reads EAGVTQFPSHSVIEKGQTVTLRCDPISGHDNLYWYRRVMGKEIKFLLHFVKESKQDESGMPNNRFLAERTGGTYSTLKVQPAELEDSGVYFCASSQEAGADYEQYFGPGTRLTVT.

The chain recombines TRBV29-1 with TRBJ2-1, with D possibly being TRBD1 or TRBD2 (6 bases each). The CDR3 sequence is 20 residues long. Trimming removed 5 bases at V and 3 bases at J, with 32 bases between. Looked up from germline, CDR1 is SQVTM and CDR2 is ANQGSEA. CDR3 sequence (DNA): TGCAGCGTTCGACCTTTGGGACTTCCGCAGGGAGTCAGGGGCTACAATGAGCAGTTCTTC. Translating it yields CSVRPLGLPQGVRGYNEQFF.

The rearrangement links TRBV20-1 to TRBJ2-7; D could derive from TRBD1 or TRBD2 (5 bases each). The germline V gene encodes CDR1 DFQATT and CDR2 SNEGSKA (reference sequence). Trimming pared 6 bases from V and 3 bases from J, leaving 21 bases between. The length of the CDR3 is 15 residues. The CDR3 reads CSAKQDSSLLYEQYF. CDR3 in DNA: TGCAGTGCCAAACAGGACTCTTCTCTACTCTACGAGCAGTACTTC.

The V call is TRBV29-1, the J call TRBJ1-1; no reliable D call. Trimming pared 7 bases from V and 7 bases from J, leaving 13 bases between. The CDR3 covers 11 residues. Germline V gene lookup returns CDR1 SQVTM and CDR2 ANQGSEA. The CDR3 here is CSARMDLEAFF. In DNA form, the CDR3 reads TGCAGCGCCCGTATGGACCTTGAAGCTTTCTTT.

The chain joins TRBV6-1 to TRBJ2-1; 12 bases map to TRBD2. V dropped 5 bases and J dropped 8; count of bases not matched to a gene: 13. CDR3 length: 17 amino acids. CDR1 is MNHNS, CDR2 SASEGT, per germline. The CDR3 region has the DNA TGTGCCAGCAGTCAGACTAGCGGGGGACCGATGCGCCATGAGCAGTTCTTC. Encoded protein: CASSQTSGGPMRHEQFF.

The CDR3 is CASSLLGREETEAFF. The CDR3 nucleotides read TGTGCCAGCAGCTTGCTCGGTCGGGAGGAGACCGAAGCTTTCTTT. V is TRBV5-4 and J is TRBJ1-1; D gene ambiguous. The CDR3 contains 15 residues. Per the germline V gene, CDR1 is SGHNT and CDR2 is YYREEE (reference sequence). Trimming removed 1 base from V and 8 bases from J, with 18 bases in between.

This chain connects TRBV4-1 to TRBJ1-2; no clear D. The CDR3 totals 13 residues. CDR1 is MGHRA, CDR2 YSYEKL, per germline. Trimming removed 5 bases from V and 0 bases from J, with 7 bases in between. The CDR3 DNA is TGCGCCAGCAGCGAGTCTACTAACTATGGCTACACCTTC. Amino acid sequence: CASSESTNYGYTF.

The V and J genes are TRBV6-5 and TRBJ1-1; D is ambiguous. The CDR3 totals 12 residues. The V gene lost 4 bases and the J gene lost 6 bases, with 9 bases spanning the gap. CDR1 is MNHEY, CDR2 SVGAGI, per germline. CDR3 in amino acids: CASSSPGSEAFF. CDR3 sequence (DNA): TGTGCCAGCAGTTCCCCCGGTTCTGAAGCTTTCTTT.

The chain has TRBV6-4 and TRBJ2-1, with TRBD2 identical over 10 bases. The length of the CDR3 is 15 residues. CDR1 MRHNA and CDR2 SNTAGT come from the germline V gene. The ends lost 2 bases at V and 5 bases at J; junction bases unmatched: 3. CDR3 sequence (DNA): TGTGCCAGCAGTGACCCAGCGGGAGGGCACAATGAGCAGTTCTTC. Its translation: CASSDPAGGHNEQFF.

For the CDR3, the DNA is TGTGCCAGCTCACCCCGACTGACAGAGCAAGAGACCCAGTACTTC. Translation: CASSPRLTEQETQYF. This sequence joins TRBV18 and TRBJ2-5, with TRBD1 as a possible D gene (5 bases). Between the trimmed V and J ends, which lost 3 bases and 2 bases, there was a span of 13 bases. The CDR3 runs to 15 residues. CDR1 KGHSH and CDR2 LQKENI come from the germline V gene.

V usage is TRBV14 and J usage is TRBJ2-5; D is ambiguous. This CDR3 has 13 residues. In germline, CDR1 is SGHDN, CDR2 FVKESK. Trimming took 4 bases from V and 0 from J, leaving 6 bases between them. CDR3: CASSRTDQETQYF. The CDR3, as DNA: TGTGCCAGCAGCCGTACCGACCAAGAGACCCAGTACTTC.

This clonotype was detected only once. The CDR3 nucleotides are TGTGCCAGCAGCTTACTAGCCGACAGGACGGCTGGCTACACCTTC. The encoded protein is CASSLLADRTAGYTF. V gene TRBV7-9 combines with J gene TRBJ1-2, with D maybe TRBD1 (6 bases). The V gene lost 2 bases and the J gene lost 7 bases, with 17 bases spanning the gap. The CDR3 runs to 15 residues. The germline gives CDR1 SEHNR, CDR2 FQNEAQ (reference sequence).

The CDR3 loop reads CATSAQGWSSYNSPLHF. The CDR3 DNA is TGTGCCACCAGCGCCCAGGGTTGGAGCTCCTATAATTCACCCCTCCACTTT. This chain joins TRBV15 and TRBJ1-6; perhaps TRBD1 as D (5 bases). Trimming left V 5 bases short and J 0 bases short, with 14 bases between. Germline V gives CDR1 LNHNV, CDR2 YYDKDF (reference sequence). The CDR3 runs to 17 residues.

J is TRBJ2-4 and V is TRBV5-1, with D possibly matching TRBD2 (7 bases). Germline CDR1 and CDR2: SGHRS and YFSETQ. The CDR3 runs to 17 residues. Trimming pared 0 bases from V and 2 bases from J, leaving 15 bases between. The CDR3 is CASSLALAGATKNIQYF. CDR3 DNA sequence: TGCGCCAGCAGCTTGGCCCTTGCGGGGGCGACCAAAAACATTCAGTACTTC.

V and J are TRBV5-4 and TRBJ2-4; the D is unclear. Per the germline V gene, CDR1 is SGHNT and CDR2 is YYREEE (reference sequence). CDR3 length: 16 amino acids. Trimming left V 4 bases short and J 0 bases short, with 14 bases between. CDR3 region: CASSTVGDLAKNIQYF. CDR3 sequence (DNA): TGTGCCAGCAGCACAGTTGGCGACCTAGCCAAAAACATTCAGTACTTC.